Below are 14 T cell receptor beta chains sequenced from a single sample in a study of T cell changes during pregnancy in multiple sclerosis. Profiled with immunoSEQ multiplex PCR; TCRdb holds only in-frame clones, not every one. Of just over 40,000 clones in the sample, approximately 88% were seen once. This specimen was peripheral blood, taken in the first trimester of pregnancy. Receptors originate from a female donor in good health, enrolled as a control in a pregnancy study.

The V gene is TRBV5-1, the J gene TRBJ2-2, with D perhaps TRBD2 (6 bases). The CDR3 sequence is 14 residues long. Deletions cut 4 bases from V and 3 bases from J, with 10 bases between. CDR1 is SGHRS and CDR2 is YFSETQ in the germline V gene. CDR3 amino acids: CASSGGADTGELFF. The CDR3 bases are TGCGCCAGCAGCGGCGGGGCGGACACCGGGGAGCTGTTTTTT.

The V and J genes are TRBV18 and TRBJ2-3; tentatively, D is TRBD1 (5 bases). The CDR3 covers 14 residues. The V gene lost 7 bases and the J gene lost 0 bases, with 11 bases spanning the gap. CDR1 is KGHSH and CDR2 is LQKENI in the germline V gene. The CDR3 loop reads CASCRTSSTDTQYF. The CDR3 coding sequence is TGTGCCAGCTGCCGGACATCTAGCACAGATACGCAGTATTTT.

CDR3 residues: CASKGVPITEAFF. The DNA of the CDR3 is TGTGCCAGCAAGGGGGTCCCAATCACTGAAGCTTTCTTT. V usage is TRBV6-5 and J usage is TRBJ1-1, with D possibly being TRBD1 (6 bases). Trimming removed 7 bases at V and 4 bases at J, with 13 bases between. Germline loops: CDR1 MNHEY, CDR2 SVGAGI. The length of the CDR3 is 13 residues.

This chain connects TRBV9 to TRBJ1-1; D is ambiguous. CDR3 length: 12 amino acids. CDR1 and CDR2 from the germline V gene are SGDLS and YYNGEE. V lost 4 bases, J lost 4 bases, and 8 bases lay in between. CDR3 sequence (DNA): TGTGCCAGCAGCAGACTTGGCACTGAAGCTTTCTTT. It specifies CASSRLGTEAFF.

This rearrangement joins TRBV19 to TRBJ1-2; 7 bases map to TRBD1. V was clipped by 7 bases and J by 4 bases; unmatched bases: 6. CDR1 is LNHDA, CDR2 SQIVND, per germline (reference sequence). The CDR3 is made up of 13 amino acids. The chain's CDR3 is CASNPDRAYGYTF. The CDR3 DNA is TGTGCCAGTAACCCAGACAGGGCCTATGGCTACACCTTC.

As DNA, the CDR3 is TGTGCCAGCAGTTCGGGGTCTGGGGCCAACGTCCTGACTTTC. Protein sequence: CASSSGSGANVLTF. The V gene is TRBV6-1, the J gene TRBJ2-6, with TRBD2 as a possible D gene (5 bases). Germline CDR1 reads MNHNS; CDR2 reads SASEGT. This CDR3 contains 14 residues. With 5 bases removed from V and 1 base from J, the gap between germline ends came to 6 bases.

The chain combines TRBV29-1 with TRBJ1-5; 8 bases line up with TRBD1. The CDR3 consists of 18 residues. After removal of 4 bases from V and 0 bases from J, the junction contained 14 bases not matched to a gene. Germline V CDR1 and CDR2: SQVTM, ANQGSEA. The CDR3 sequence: CSVVLGDRLFGSNQPQHF. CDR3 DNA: TGCAGCGTTGTCTTGGGGGACAGGCTCTTTGGTAGCAATCAGCCCCAGCATTTT.

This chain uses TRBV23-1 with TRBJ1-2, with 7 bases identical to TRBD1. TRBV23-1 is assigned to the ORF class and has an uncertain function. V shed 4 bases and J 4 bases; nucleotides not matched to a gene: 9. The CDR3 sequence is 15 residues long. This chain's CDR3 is CASSRRGRQAYGYTF. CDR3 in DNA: TGCGCCAGCAGTCGGAGGGGGCGTCAGGCCTATGGCTACACCTTC.

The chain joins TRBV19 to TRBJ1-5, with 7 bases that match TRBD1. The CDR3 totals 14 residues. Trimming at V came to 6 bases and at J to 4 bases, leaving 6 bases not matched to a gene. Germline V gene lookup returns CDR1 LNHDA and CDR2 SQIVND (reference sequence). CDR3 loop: CASSLGTDNQPQHF. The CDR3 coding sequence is TGTGCCAGTAGCCTTGGGACAGATAATCAGCCCCAGCATTTT. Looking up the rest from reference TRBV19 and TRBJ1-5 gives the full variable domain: DGGITQSPKYLFRKEGQNVTLSCEQNLNHDAMYWYRQDPGQGLRLIYYSQIVNDFQKGDIAEGYSVSREKKESFPLTVTSAQKNPTAFYLCASSLGTDNQPQHFGDGTRLSIL.

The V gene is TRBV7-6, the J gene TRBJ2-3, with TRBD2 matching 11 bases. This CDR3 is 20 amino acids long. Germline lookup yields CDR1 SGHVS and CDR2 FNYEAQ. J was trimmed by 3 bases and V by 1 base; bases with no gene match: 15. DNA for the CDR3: TGTGCCAGCAGCTTAGGCCTAGCGGGGGGTGCCCGGATAGCAACAGATACGCAGTATTTT. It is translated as CASSLGLAGGARIATDTQYF. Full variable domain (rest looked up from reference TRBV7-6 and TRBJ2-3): GAGVSQSPRYKVTKRGQDVALRCDPISGHVSLYWYRQALGQGPEFLTYFNYEAQQDKSGLPNDRFSAERPEGSISTLTIQRTEQRDSAMYRCASSLGLAGGARIATDTQYFGPGTRLTVL.

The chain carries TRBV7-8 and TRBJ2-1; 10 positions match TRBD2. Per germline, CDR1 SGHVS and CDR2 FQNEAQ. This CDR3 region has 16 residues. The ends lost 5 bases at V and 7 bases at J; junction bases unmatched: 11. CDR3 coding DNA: TGTGCCAGCAGCCTAGAAGGGACTAGCGCAATGAATGAGCAGTTCTTC. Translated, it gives CASSLEGTSAMNEQFF.

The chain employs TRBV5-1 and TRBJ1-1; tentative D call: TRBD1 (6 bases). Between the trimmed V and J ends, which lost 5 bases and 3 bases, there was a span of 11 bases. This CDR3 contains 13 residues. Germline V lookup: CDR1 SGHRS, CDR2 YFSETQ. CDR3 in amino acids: CASSSNRDTEAFF. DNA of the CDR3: TGCGCCAGCAGTTCAAACAGGGACACTGAAGCTTTCTTT.

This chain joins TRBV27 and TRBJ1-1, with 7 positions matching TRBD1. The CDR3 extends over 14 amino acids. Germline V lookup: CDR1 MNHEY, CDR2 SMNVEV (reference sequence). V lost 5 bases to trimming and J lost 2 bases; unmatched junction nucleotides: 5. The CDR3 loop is CASSPRTGNTEAFF. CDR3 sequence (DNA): TGTGCCAGCAGTCCGCGGACAGGAAACACTGAAGCTTTCTTT.

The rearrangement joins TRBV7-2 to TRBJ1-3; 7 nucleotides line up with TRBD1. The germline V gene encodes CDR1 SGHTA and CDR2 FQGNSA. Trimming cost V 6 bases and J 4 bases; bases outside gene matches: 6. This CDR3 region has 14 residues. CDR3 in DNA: TGTGCCAGCAGGCCGACAGGGACCGGAAACACCATATATTTT. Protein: CASRPTGTGNTIYF.